This TCR beta chain emerged from a study of Ad26.COV2.S vaccination and SARS-CoV-2 variants. The wider study: This donor came from the COV1001 trial of Ad26.COV2.S.

The treatment denotes: roughly 20 received Ad26.COV2.S at low or high dose, single or two shots; 5 received placebo; per-sample allocation not given. Sampling was done on day 63 after the first vaccine or placebo injection. Vaccination employed an Ad26 vector expressing the Wuhan-strain SARS-CoV-2 spike. Method: immunoSEQ multiplex PCR; TCRdb's copy keeps in-frame clones and lacks some. Here the sample spans more than 300,000 clones, roughly 84% being singletons. On this clone: Antigen unknown.

Study-wide results and caveats: Vaccine recipients had higher spike-specific TCR breadth than placebo recipients. Substantial breadth in spike-specific CD8+ and CD4+ T cell responses was reportedly seen after vaccination.

The material sequenced was peripheral blood, taken in a trial of Ad26.COV2.S vaccine versus placebo. The origin of this receptor is a person aged 18-60 years who received the Ad26.COV2.S COVID-19 vaccine or a placebo.

The CDR3 sequence: CATSRDLGPGELFF. The CDR3 DNA reads TGTGCCACCAGCAGAGATCTGGGGCCCGGGGAGCTGTTTTTT. The chain employs TRBV15 and TRBJ2-2; D possibly corresponds to TRBD1 (5 bases). The CDR3 sequence is 14 residues long. The V end was cut by 0 bases, the J end by 6 bases, with 8 bases between. The germline CDR1 and CDR2 sequences are LNHNV and YYDKDF (reference sequence).